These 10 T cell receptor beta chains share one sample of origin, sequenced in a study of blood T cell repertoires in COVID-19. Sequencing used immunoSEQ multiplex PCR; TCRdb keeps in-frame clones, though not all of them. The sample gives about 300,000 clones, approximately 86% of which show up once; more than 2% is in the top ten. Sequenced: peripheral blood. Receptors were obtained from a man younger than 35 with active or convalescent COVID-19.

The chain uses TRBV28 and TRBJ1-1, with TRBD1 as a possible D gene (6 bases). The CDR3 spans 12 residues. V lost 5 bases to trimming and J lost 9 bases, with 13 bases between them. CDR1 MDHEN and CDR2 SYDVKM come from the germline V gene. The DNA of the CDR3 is TGTGCCAGCAGTCGCCCGGGGGGGCAAGCTTTCTTT. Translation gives CASSRPGGQAFF. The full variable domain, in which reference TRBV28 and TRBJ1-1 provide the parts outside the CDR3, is DVKVTQSSRYLVKRTGEKVFLECVQDMDHENMFWYRQDPGLGLRLIYFSYDVKMKEKGDIPEGYSVSREKKERFSLILESASTNQTSMYLCASSRPGGQAFFGQGTRLTVV.

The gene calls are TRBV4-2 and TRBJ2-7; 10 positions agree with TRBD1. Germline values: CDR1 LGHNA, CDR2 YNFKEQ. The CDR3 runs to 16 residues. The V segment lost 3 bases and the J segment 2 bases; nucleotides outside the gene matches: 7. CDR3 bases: TGTGCCAGCAGCCAGGCTACCGGGACAGGGGCCTACGAGCAGTACTTC. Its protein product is CASSQATGTGAYEQYF.

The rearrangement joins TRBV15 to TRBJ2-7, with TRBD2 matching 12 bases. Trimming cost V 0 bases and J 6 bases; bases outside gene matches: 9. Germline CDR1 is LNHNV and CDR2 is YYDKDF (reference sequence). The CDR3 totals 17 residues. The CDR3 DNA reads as TGTGCCACCAGCAGAGATTCCCGACTAGCGGGAGTGTGCGAGCAGTACTTC. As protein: CATSRDSRLAGVCEQYF. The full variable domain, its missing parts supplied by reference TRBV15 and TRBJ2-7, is DAMVIQNPRYQVTQFGKPVTLSCSQTLNHNVMYWYQQKSSQAPKLLFHYYDKDFNNEADTPDNFQSRRPNTSFCFLDIRSPGLGDTAMYLCATSRDSRLAGVCEQYFGPGTRLTVT.

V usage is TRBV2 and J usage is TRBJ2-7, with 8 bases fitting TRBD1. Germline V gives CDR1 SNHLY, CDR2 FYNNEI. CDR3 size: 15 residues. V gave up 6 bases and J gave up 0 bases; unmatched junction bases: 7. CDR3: CASSNRGYNSYEQYF. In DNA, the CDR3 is TGTGCCAGCAGCAACAGGGGGTATAACTCCTACGAGCAGTACTTC.

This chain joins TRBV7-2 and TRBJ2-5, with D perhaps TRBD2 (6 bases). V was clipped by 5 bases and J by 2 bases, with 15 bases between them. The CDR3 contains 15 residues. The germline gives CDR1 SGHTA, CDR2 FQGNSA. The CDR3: CASSPRLETQETQYF. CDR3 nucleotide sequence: TGTGCCAGCAGCCCCCGACTAGAAACACAAGAGACCCAGTACTTC.

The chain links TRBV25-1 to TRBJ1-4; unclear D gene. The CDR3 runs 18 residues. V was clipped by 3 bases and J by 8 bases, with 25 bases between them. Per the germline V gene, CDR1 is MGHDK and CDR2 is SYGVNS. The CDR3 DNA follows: TGTGCCAGCAGTGATCCGAAGTCGGGGAAGAAGGTTGACGAAAAACTGTTTTTT. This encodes CASSDPKSGKKVDEKLFF.

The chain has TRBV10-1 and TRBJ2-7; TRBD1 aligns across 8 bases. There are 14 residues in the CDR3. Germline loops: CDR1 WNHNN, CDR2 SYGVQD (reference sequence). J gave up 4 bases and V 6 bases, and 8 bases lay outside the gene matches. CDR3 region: CASSSFDRGYEQYF. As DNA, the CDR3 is TGCGCCAGCAGCTCCTTCGACAGGGGTTACGAGCAGTACTTC.

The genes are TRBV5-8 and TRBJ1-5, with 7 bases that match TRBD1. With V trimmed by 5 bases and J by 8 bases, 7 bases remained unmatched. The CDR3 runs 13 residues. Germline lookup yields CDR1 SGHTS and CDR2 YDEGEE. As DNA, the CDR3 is TGTGCCAGCAGTCAACAGGGGTTTAAGCCCCAGCATTTT. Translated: CASSQQGFKPQHF.

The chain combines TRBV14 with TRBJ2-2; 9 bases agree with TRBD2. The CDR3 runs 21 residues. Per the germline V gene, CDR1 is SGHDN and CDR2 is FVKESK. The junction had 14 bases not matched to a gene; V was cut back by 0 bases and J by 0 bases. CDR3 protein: CASSQELYSLAGTSNTGELFF. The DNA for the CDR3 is TGTGCCAGCAGCCAAGAACTATATAGTCTAGCGGGAACCTCGAACACCGGGGAGCTGTTTTTT.

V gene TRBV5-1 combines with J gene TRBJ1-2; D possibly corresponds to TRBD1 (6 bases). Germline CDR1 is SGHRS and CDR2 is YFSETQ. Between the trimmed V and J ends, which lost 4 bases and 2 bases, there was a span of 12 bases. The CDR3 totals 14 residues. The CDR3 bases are TGCGCCAGCAGCCGTGGGGGCCAGAACTATGGCTACACCTTC. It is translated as CASSRGGQNYGYTF.